The clone carrying this TCR beta chain has a single count. This entry is derived from a study of blood T cell repertoires in COVID-19. About the study: The samples span acute and convalescent COVID-19 from the United States, Italy and Spain.

How the authors handled the data: Reference gene primer amplification yielded estimated nucleated cell counts. Generated by immunoSEQ multiplex PCR, the TCRdb table keeps only in-frame clones and is missing some. That table supplies the V and J calls and clone size; D and trimming were determined from the DNA. The table has under 150,000 clones, 80% to 85% seen once. Deletions cut 11 bases from V and 5 bases from J, with 7 bases between. From germline, CDR1 is LNHDA and CDR2 SQIVND (reference sequence). The CDR3 length is 10 residues. The source of this sequence is a woman aged 55-70 years with acute or convalescent COVID-19. The material sequenced was peripheral blood. This chain joins TRBV19 and TRBJ2-1; a weak D match, TRBD2 (5 bases). CDR3 region: CASGNNEQFF. For the CDR3, the DNA is TGTGCCTCGGGGAACAATGAGCAGTTCTTC.